This TCR beta chain is from a study of shared clonotypes between healthy human individuals. Overall study results and limits: In a handful of donors, around 5% of naive CD4 clonotypes appeared in common. Represented diversity, genetic and exposure-history alike, was limited by few donors.

Donors, healthy HIV-negative adults, lacked recent acute infections or vaccinations. The CDR3 sequence is 12 residues long. Germline V gene lookup returns CDR1 SEHNR and CDR2 FQNEAQ (reference sequence). With 6 bases removed from V and 4 bases from J, the gap between germline ends came to 9 bases. As regards this clone: Antigen unknown. Other nucleotide sequences from this sample produce the same CDR3.

The material for each subset, its genomic DNA, was split evenly across several immunoSEQ plates. Repertoires were generated with immunoSEQ multiplex PCR, while TCRdb's copy carries only in-frame clones and drops some. Of fewer than 2.5 million clones in the sample, over 85% were seen once. Sequenced material: naive CD4+ T cells from PBMCs. Regarding subset: CD45RA+ positively selected. The sequence came from a man aged 18 to 30 in good health. Some clones in this sample may be carry-over from other donors' samples. The V call is TRBV7-9, the J call TRBJ2-5; D is perhaps TRBD1 or TRBD2 (5 bases each). The CDR3 DNA sequence: TGTGCCAGCAGTGGGGGTGGAGAGACCCAGTACTTC. Its protein is CASSGGGETQYF.